This T cell receptor beta chain was documented in a study of Ad26.COV2.S vaccination and SARS-CoV-2 variants (dated by TCRdb to the early 2020s). Looking at the study overall: TCRbeta repertoire sequencing served as the tool for gauging how specific and how broad the SARS-CoV-2-reactive T cell receptors were following Ad26.COV2.S vaccination. A total of approximately 30 samples were included in the TCR-sequenced set, comprising roughly 19 Ad26.COV2.S vaccine recipients, 5 placebo recipients and 8 SARS-CoV-2 convalescent individuals.

Of note for this clone: What antigen it recognizes has not been identified. The input lacks base qualities; no much larger clone sits a single base away.

This sample's time point label indicates: individuals recovered from natural SARS-CoV-2 infection. TCRbeta CDR3 regions were sequenced with the immunoSEQ Assay. After extraction, genomic DNA underwent amplification by bias-controlled multiplex PCR, followed by high-throughput sequencing. The source study handled its data this way. Collapsing and filtering of sequences were performed to quantify the absolute abundance of each unique TCRbeta CDR3 region. T cell fraction was estimated by normalizing TCRbeta template counts to usable DNA, with usable DNA measured through amplification of reference genes found in all nucleated cells. Repertoire TCRs were annotated as SARS-CoV-2-specific when V gene, CDR3 amino acid sequence and J gene were exactly matched to a known reactive TCR set. The reference SARS-CoV-2 TCR set was obtained from MIRA and was filtered for enrichment in COVID-19-positive ImmuneCODE repertoires, whereby public or cross-reactive TCRs were removed. Based on the MIRA antigens, annotated TCRs were further analysed at the level of specific ORF or position within ORF. Breadth was defined as the number of annotated unique rearrangements divided by the total number of unique productive rearrangements, and depth was defined as the summed frequency of the annotated unique rearrangements. Group comparisons of TCR breadth used two-sided Wilcoxon rank-sum tests. TCRdb took this table from immuneACCESS and kept in-frame rearrangements with V and J called. Such tables lack part of the clones; where checked against another copy, unresolved V genes explain under half of the gap, and the rest is unexplained. V and J calls plus clone size are reproduced from that table; the DNA served to infer D and trimming. This sample has about 350,000 clones in its table, and 90% to 95% of those were observed once. Clones ranked in the top ten supply around 4% of the sample.

The study at large found these results: After vaccination, spike-specific CD8+ and CD4+ T cell responses were reported to show substantial breadth. Higher spike-specific TCR breadth was observed in Ad26.COV2.S recipients than in placebo recipients (P = 0.0014). Vaccine and placebo recipients had similar non-spike TCR breadth, a finding consistent with the vaccine containing only spike. According to the authors, total T cell responses may have been underestimated by the TCR breadth and depth analyses.

The CDR3 has 13 amino acids, counting the end cysteine and phenylalanine. Only the CDR3 region is kept as DNA, spanning 39 bases read in frame from base 1. CDR1 and CDR2 are read off the germline V gene as SGDLS and YYNGEE. Trimming leaves V shorter by 8 bases and J shorter by 3 bases, with the junction holding 6 bases beyond the gene matches. The material was peripheral blood, obtained after recovery from COVID-19. The clonotype was recovered from a human donor who had recovered from COVID-19. The chain is encoded by TRBV9 joined to TRBJ2-3; a stretch of 7 junction bases matches TRBD2. CDR3 loop: CASQGRGTDTQYF. Here is the DNA: TGTGCCAGTCAAGGGCGGGGGACAGATACGCAGTATTTT. With the portions outside the CDR3 filled from the reference TRBV9 and TRBJ2-3 genes, the complete variable region becomes DSGVTQTPKHLITATGQRVTLRCSPRSGDLSVYWYQQSLDQGLQFLIQYYNGEERAKGNILERFSAQQFPDLHSELNLSSLELGDSALYFCASQGRGTDTQYFGPGTRLTVL.